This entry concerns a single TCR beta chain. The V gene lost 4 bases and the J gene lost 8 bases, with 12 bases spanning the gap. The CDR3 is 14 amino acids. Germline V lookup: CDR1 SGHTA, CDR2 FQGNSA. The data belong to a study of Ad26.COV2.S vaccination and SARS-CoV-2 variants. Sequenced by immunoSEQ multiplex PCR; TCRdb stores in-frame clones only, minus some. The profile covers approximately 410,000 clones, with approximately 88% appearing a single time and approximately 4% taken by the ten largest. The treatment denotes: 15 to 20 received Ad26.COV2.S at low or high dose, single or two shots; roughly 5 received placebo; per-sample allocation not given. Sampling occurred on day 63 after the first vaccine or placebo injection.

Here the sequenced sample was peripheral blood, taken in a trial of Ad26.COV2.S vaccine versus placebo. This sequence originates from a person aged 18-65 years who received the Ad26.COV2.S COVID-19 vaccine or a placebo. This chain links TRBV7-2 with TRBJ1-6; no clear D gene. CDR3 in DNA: TGTGCCAGCAGCTCCCGGGCGACTGATTCACCCCTCCACTTT. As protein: CASSSRATDSPLHF.